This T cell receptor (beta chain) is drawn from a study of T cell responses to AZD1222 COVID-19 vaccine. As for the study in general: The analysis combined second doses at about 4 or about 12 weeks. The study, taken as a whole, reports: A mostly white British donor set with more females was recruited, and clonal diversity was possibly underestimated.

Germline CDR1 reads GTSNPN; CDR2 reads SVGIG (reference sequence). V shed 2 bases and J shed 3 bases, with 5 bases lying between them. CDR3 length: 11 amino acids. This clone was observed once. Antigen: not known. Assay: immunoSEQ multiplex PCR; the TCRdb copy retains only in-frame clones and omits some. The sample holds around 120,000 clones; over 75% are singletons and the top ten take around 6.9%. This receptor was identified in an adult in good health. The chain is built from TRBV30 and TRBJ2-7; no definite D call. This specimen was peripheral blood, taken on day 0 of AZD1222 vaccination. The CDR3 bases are TGTGCCTGGAGTATTCACTACGAGCAGTACTTC. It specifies CAWSIHYEQYF. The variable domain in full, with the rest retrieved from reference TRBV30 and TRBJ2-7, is SQTIHQWPATLVQPVGSPLSLECTVEGTSNPNLYWYRQAAGRGLQLLFYSVGIGQISSEVPQNLSASRPQDRQFILSSKKLLLSDSGFYLCAWSIHYEQYFGPGTRLTVT.